This TCR beta chain comes out of a study of blood T cell repertoires in COVID-19 (dated by TCRdb to 2018 to 2021). About the study as a whole: The collaborator samples originated in the United States, Italy and Spain and spanned the acute and convalescent phases of COVID-19. Samples were obtained from the ongoing ImmuneRACE study (first 160 participants) and from about 1,300 subjects provided by 6 global collaborators. The dataset comprised deeply sampled blood TCRbeta repertoires from subjects exposed to, actively infected with, or recovered from COVID-19. Where available, HLA class I and class II types were obtained from metadata supplied by the sample provider rather than from assay-based typing. The repertoires were released in a freely available public database meant as a resource for research on the immune response to SARS-CoV-2. Sample metadata almost always included a de-identified subject ID, COVID-19 status, age in years and sex. The material from the prospective study consisted of cDNA or gDNA derived from T cells, B-cell-depleted T cells, or PBMCs. Study-level results and caveats: The quantity of clinical and demographic metadata differed by source and by participant and was supplied without curation.

Participants in the prospective study were enrolled through a virtual design, were aged roughly 18 to 100 years, and lived in 24 United States geographic areas. In the prospective study, participants were assigned to cohorts based on the clinical history participants reported in a screening survey and a study questionnaire. Exposed participants were defined as having been in contact with someone with a PCR-confirmed or clinician-diagnosed COVID-19 case within 2 weeks of study entry. Mobile phlebotomists in the prospective study collected whole blood, serum and a nasopharyngeal or oropharyngeal swab from every participant. Over a 2-month period, participants in the prospective study had the option of providing additional blood draws and questionnaires. Prospective study blood samples were shipped either frozen or at room temperature before DNA extraction. In regard to this clone: Its antigen remains unidentified. Per-base qualities were not stored, and no clone one base away is much larger.

As encoded in the germline V gene, CDR1 is KGHSH while CDR2 is LQKENI. The cysteine opens and the phenylalanine closes a CDR3 of 13 amino acids. The sequence is cut down to CDR3 DNA, 39 bases in frame from base 1. Relative to germline, V is missing 6 bases and J is missing 4 bases, with 5 bases of the junction outside any gene match. TCRbeta CDR3 regions were amplified from genomic DNA by means of the immunoSEQ Assay, a bias-controlled multiplex PCR. The study's processing was this. Within the assay, amplification of reference gene primers was used to estimate how many nucleated cells each sample contained. To quantify the absolute abundance of each unique TCRbeta CDR3 rearrangement, sequence reads were collapsed and filtered. Productive Simpson clonality was computed per sample as the square root of Simpson's diversity index over productive rearrangements. Here the immuneACCESS table is served through TCRdb, limited to in-frame sequences with V and J called. Missing clones are a known gap in these copies; in checked studies unresolved V genes cover under half, and the rest lacks a known reason. V and J calls and clone size come straight from that table; D and trimming were deduced from the DNA. The sample table holds about 250,000 clones, of which approximately 88% were seen once. Over 3% of the sample comes from the top ten.

Material for sequencing was PBMCs or T cells enriched from blood (not recorded which). This TCR derives from a woman in her thirties or forties who had been exposed to COVID-19. In this chain, TRBV18 is recombined with TRBJ1-2, with 7 middle bases fitting TRBD1. Here the CDR3 is given as CASSLGTAYGYTF. In nucleotides, the sequence is TGTGCCAGCTCCCTCGGGACAGCCTATGGCTACACCTTC.